These 18 T cell receptor beta chains were sequenced from one sample in a study of T cells in narcolepsy. Libraries were prepared by immunoSEQ multiplex PCR; TCRdb keeps only in-frame clonotypes and omits some of them. The data hold approximately 30,000 clones, with approximately 80% observed a single time. Input material: CD45RA- memory CD4+ T cells from PBMCs. The receptors originated from a human donor with narcolepsy.

The chain has TRBV7-9 and TRBJ1-6; TRBD1 aligns across 8 bases. In germline, CDR1 is SEHNR, CDR2 FQNEAQ (reference sequence). The CDR3 is 14 residues long. Losses at the gene ends were 5 bases for V and 9 bases for J; bases not matched to a gene: 6. CDR3 DNA sequence: TGTGCCAGCAGCGTAACAGGGGGGGGTTCACCCCTCCACTTT. Encoded protein: CASSVTGGGSPLHF.

The chain has TRBV27 and TRBJ2-1; D ambiguous. This CDR3 spans 13 amino acids. Trimming pared 5 bases from V and 6 bases from J, leaving 11 bases between. Germline-derived CDR1 and CDR2 are MNHEY and SMNVEV (reference sequence). CDR3 coding DNA: TGTGCCAGCAGTATCGGGTGGGGCAATGAGCAGTTCTTC. Protein product: CASSIGWGNEQFF.

The CDR3, as DNA: TGTGCCAGCAGGCAACTAGCGGGGAGCTCCTACGAGCAGTACTTC. Amino acids: CASRQLAGSSYEQYF. V and J are TRBV6-1 and TRBJ2-7; 10 bases agree with TRBD2. J lost 0 bases, V lost 6 bases, and 5 bases had no gene match. There are 15 residues in the CDR3. Per the germline V gene, CDR1 is MNHNS and CDR2 is SASEGT.

V usage is TRBV19 and J usage is TRBJ1-2; 8 bases map to TRBD1. In germline, CDR1 is LNHDA, CDR2 SQIVND (reference sequence). The V gene end was trimmed by 7 bases and the J gene end by 7 bases; junction bases not matched to a gene: 11. CDR3 length equals 14 residues. In DNA, the CDR3 is TGTGCCAGTACCCGATCAGCAGGGGGCGCTGGCTACACCTTC. Translated, it gives CASTRSAGGAGYTF. The full variable domain, in which reference TRBV19 and TRBJ1-2 provide the parts outside the CDR3, is DGGITQSPKYLFRKEGQNVTLSCEQNLNHDAMYWYRQDPGQGLRLIYYSQIVNDFQKGDIAEGYSVSREKKESFPLTVTSAQKNPTAFYLCASTRSAGGAGYTFGSGTRLTVV.

The V gene is TRBV29-1, the J gene TRBJ1-4, with D perhaps matching TRBD1 (5 bases). Germline CDR1 SQVTM, CDR2 ANQGSEA. This CDR3 has 13 amino acids. V was trimmed by 4 bases and J by 0 bases, leaving 6 bases between them. The CDR3 region has the DNA TGCAGCGTTGCACAGGCAACTAATGAAAAACTGTTTTTT. This encodes CSVAQATNEKLFF.

The chain has TRBV7-9 and TRBJ2-2; 12 bases fit TRBD2. The germline CDR1 and CDR2 sequences are SEHNR and FQNEAQ (reference sequence). The CDR3 runs to 16 residues. With 7 bases clipped from V and 7 bases from J, the junction kept 10 bases outside the gene matches. CDR3 protein: CASIQSGLAGFGELFF. In nucleotides, the CDR3 is TGTGCCAGCATCCAGTCGGGACTAGCGGGCTTCGGGGAGCTGTTTTTT.

The V call is TRBV7-2, the J call TRBJ2-1, with 7 bases identical to TRBD1. CDR1 SGHTA and CDR2 FQGNSA come from the germline V gene. The trim removed 0 bases at V and 6 bases at J, leaving 5 bases unmatched. The CDR3 is made up of 15 amino acids. Here the CDR3 DNA reads TGTGCCAGCAGCTTAGCCGCAGACAGGGCCAATGAGCAGTTCTTC. This codes for CASSLAADRANEQFF. Combining the CDR3 with reference TRBV7-2 and TRBJ2-1 gives the whole variable domain GAGVSQSPSNKVTEKGKDVELRCDPISGHTALYWYRQSLGQGLEFLIYFQGNSAPDKSGLPSDRFSAERTGGSVSTLTIQRTQQEDSAVYLCASSLAADRANEQFFGPGTRLTVL.

Concerning this clone: This sample also contains other DNA sequences that code for the same CDR3. The rearrangement joins TRBV19 to TRBJ1-1; D remains ambiguous. Between the trimmed V and J ends, which lost 1 base and 3 bases, there was a span of 9 bases. Looked up from germline, CDR1 is LNHDA and CDR2 is SQIVND (reference sequence). The CDR3 runs 14 residues. For the CDR3, the DNA is TGTGCCAGTAGTATAGGTGTAAGGGACACTGAAGCTTTCTTT. This gives the protein CASSIGVRDTEAFF.

The rearrangement links TRBV6-1 to TRBJ1-1; the match to TRBD1 covers 12 bases. This CDR3 comprises 15 residues. The junction had 13 bases not matched to a gene; V was cut back by 10 bases and J by 7 bases. The germline V gene has CDR1 MNHNS and CDR2 SASEGT. Written as DNA, the CDR3 is TGTGCCACCAAAGGGACAGGGGGCTATCGTGGTGAAGCTTTCTTT. Translated, it gives CATKGTGGYRGEAFF.

This rearrangement joins TRBV10-1 to TRBJ1-4; D perhaps matches TRBD1 (6 bases). The CDR3 has 16 amino acids. Deletions cut 5 bases from V and 8 bases from J, with 21 bases between. The germline CDR1 and CDR2 sequences are WNHNN and SYGVQD (reference sequence). CDR3 protein: CASSLNRESLPEKLFF. CDR3 nucleotides: TGCGCCAGCAGTCTCAACAGGGAATCACTACCCGAAAAACTGTTTTTT.

This clone was counted between two and nine times. The chain joins TRBV30 to TRBJ2-1; D call uncertain. CDR1 and CDR2 from the germline V gene are GTSNPN and SVGIG (reference sequence). This CDR3 region has 14 residues. Trimming removed 3 bases from V and 4 bases from J, with 13 bases in between. The CDR3 nucleotides read TGTGCCTGGAGCAAATCCTCAACATACAATGAGCAGTTCTTC. This codes for CAWSKSSTYNEQFF.

The J gene is TRBJ1-4, the V gene TRBV6-1; D call uncertain. V was shortened by 6 bases and J by 3 bases, with 8 bases between the two germline ends. CDR1 and CDR2 (germline): MNHNS, SASEGT. The CDR3 has 13 residues. The CDR3 loop is CASSLLSNEKLFF. The DNA of the CDR3 is TGTGCCAGCAGCCTCCTATCTAATGAAAAACTGTTTTTT.

The rearrangement joins TRBV19 to TRBJ1-5; TRBD1 matches at 8 bases. Germline CDR1 reads LNHDA; CDR2 reads SQIVND (reference sequence). V trimming: 5 bases; J trimming: 4 bases; junction bases outside the gene matches: 4. The CDR3 extends over 14 amino acids. CDR3 in DNA: TGTGCCAGTAGTGGGGGACAGGCAAATCAGCCCCAGCATTTT. Residues: CASSGGQANQPQHF.

The chain has TRBV5-1 and TRBJ2-4, with D hard to call. This CDR3 is 13 amino acids long. With 3 bases removed from V and 8 bases from J, the gap between germline ends came to 12 bases. Germline lookup yields CDR1 SGHRS and CDR2 YFSETQ. CDR3 bases: TGCGCCAGCAGCTGGGGTCCACCAGACATTCAGTACTTC. Translation: CASSWGPPDIQYF.

The V gene is TRBV7-8, the J gene TRBJ2-1, with 7 bases identical to TRBD1. Unmatched junction bases numbered 6, after V lost 5 bases and J lost 2 bases. Germline loops: CDR1 SGHVS, CDR2 FQNEAQ. The CDR3 extends over 15 amino acids. For the CDR3, the DNA is TGTGCCAGCAGCCTTACCGGGACAGCCTACAATGAGCAGTTCTTC. The encoded protein is CASSLTGTAYNEQFF.

This clone was seen a handful of times. V is TRBV14 and J is TRBJ1-2; D remains unclear. The CDR3 totals 15 residues. Germline V gene sequence: CDR1 SGHDN, CDR2 FVKESK. V was pared by 5 bases and J by 2 bases, with 15 bases between. CDR3 amino acids: CASSLPGRRNYGYTF. The CDR3 nucleotides read TGTGCCAGCAGCTTACCGGGCCGAAGAAACTATGGCTACACCTTC.

V is TRBV2 and J is TRBJ1-5; no clear D gene. The CDR3 is made up of 13 amino acids. Germline V gene lookup returns CDR1 SNHLY and CDR2 FYNNEI. V was clipped by 5 bases and J by 7 bases, with 12 bases between them. CDR3 protein: CASSLGPNQPQHF. As DNA, the CDR3 is TGTGCCAGCAGTTTAGGACCCAACCAGCCCCAGCATTTT. Combining the CDR3 with reference TRBV2 and TRBJ1-5 gives the whole variable domain EPEVTQTPSHQVTQMGQEVILRCVPISNHLYFYWYRQILGQKVEFLVSFYNNEISEKSEIFDDQFSVERPDGSNFTLKIRSTKLEDSAMYFCASSLGPNQPQHFGDGTRLSIL.

The genes are TRBV9 and TRBJ1-1; no clear D. The V end was cut by 4 bases, the J end by 0 bases, with 16 bases between. The germline CDR1 and CDR2 sequences are SGDLS and YYNGEE. This CDR3 is 16 amino acids long. DNA for the CDR3: TGTGCCAGCAGCCCATCCCATTGGATCATGAACACTGAAGCTTTCTTT. As protein: CASSPSHWIMNTEAFF.